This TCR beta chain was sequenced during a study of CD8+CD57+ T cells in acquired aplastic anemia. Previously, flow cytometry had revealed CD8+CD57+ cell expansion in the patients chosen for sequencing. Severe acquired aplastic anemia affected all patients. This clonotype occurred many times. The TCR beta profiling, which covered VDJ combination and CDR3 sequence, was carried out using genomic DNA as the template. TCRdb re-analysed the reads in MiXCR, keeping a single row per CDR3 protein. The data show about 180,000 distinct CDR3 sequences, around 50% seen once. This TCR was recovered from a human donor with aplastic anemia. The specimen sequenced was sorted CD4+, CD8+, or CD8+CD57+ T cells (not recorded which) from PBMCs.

CDR3 protein: CASSPDRAGGNEQFF. The CDR3, as DNA: TGCGCCAGCAGCCCCGACAGGGCGGGAGGAAATGAGCAGTTCTTC. The rearrangement uses TRBV5-1 and TRBJ2-1; TRBD2 might be the D (8 bases). Germline CDR1 is SGHRS and CDR2 is YFSETQ. Between the trimmed V and J ends, which lost 4 bases and 7 bases, there was a span of 18 bases. The CDR3 runs to 15 residues.